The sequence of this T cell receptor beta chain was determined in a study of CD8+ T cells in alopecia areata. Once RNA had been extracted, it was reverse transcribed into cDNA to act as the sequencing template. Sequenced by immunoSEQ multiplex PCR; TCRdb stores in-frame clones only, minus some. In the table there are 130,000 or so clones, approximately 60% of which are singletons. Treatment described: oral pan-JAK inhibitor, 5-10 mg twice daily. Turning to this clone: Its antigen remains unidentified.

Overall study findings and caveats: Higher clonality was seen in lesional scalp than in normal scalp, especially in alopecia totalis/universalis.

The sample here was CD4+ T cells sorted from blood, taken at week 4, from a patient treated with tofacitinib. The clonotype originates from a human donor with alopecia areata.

DNA of the CDR3: TGCGCCAGCAGCTCCCCGGGGCGCGGGGGTGATGAGCAGTTCTTC. Its translation is CASSSPGRGGDEQFF. V usage is TRBV5-1 and J usage is TRBJ2-1; 7 bases line up with TRBD2. This CDR3 comprises 15 residues. Germline CDR1 reads SGHRS; CDR2 reads YFSETQ. The ends lost 3 bases at V and 8 bases at J; junction bases unmatched: 11.